The rows below give T cell receptor beta chains drawn from one sample of a study of blood T cell repertoires in COVID-19. The assay was immunoSEQ multiplex PCR, and TCRdb's table has in-frame clones only and misses some. Seen here are about 190,000 clones, 78% observed once, and the top ten hold 2.8%. The specimen was peripheral blood. These receptors originate from a woman at least 80 years old with active or convalescent COVID-19. The CDR3 runs from the conserved cysteine through the conserved F or W. Fields, in order: V gene, D gene, clone size, J gene, CDR3 DNA, CDR3 protein. The D gene is left open where the match is weak. Not all rows give a size; the values are once, few, many and, for expanded clones, a class.

TRBV15	.	.	TRBJ2-7	TGTGCCACCAGCAGAGAGGCAGGAATCTACGAGCAGTACTTC	CATSREAGIYEQYF
TRBV19	.	.	TRBJ1-2	TGTGCCACAATGGACTGGCCCTATGGCTACACCTTC	CATMDWPYGYTF
TRBV18	.	.	TRBJ1-1	TGTGCCAGCTCACCAAGGGGGGGGCAGAGCACTGAAGCTTTCTTT	CASSPRGGQSTEAFF
TRBV4-2	TRBD1	.	TRBJ2-7	TGTGCCAGCAGCCAAGACCGGACAGGGCCTTACGAGCAGTACTTC	CASSQDRTGPYEQYF
TRBV5-4	TRBD1	.	TRBJ1-4	TGTGCCAGCAGCTTGGGTGGACAGGGTAATGAAAAACTGTTTTTT	CASSLGGQGNEKLFF
TRBV28	.	.	TRBJ1-2	TGTGCCAGCAGTTACGGGGGGACCGGCTACACCTTC	CASSYGGTGYTF
TRBV5-4	TRBD1	.	TRBJ2-7	TGTGCCAGCAGCTTGGGGGGACAGGGGATTCCCTACGAGCAGTACTTC	CASSLGGQGIPYEQYF
TRBV15	TRBD1	few	TRBJ2-7	TGTGCCACCAGCTTTGCAGGGGGCTCCTACGAGCAGTACTTC	CATSFAGGSYEQYF
TRBV27	.	.	TRBJ1-6	TGTGCCAGCAGTTTAGTGCGATACTCACCCCTCCACTTT	CASSLVRYSPLHF
TRBV3-1/TRBV3-2	TRBD1	.	TRBJ1-1	TGTGCCAGCAGCCAAGCGGGACAGATAACATTAACTGAAGCTTTCTTT	CASSQAGQITLTEAFF
TRBV4-2	TRBD1	.	TRBJ2-7	TGTGCCAGCAGCTCCCGGCCGGGACAGGGTTACGAGCAGTACTTC	CASSSRPGQGYEQYF
TRBV4-1	TRBD1	.	TRBJ2-3	TGCGCCAGCAGCCAAAGGGACAGGGTGGCAGATACGCAGTATTTT	CASSQRDRVADTQYF
TRBV16	.	.	TRBJ1-1	TGTGCCAGCAGCCCCTACACTGAAGCTTTCTTT	CASSPYTEAFF
TRBV18	TRBD1	medium-sized	TRBJ1-6	TGTGCCAGCTCATCCGGGACAGCCTATAATTCACCCCTCCACTTT	CASSSGTAYNSPLHF
TRBV21-1	.	few	TRBJ2-1	TGTGCCAGCAGCAAAGTGATCGAGGCACGCCCAGTTCGACTTGATGAGCAGTTCTTC	CASSKVIEARPVRLDEQFF
TRBV27	.	once	TRBJ1-3	TGTGCCAGCGGGCAGTACTCTGGAAACACCATATATTTT	CASGQYSGNTIYF
TRBV18	.	.	TRBJ2-1	TGTGCCAGCTCAGCCACCTCAGGGGCCAATGAGCAGTTCTTC	CASSATSGANEQFF
TRBV30	.	.	TRBJ1-2	TGTGCCTGGAGTCGTAGGACCTGGGACTGGGAGTACTATGGCTACACCTTC	CAWSRRTWDWEYYGYTF
TRBV5-1	.	few	TRBJ1-6	TGCGCCAGCAGCAGAGAGCCACAGGGCTCCTATAATTCACCCCTCCACTTT	CASSREPQGSYNSPLHF
TRBV7-4	.	.	TRBJ1-1	TGTGCCAGCAGTGAGTGTGGTGAAGCTTTCTTT	CASSECGEAFF
TRBV9	TRBD1	many	TRBJ1-4	TGTGCCAGCAGCGTATCCCAAGGGACAGGGGTTGAAAAACTGTTTTTT	CASSVSQGTGVEKLFF
TRBV2	.	.	TRBJ1-1	TGTGCCAGCAGGCGGGGGGGAGGGTTTGAAGCTTTCTTT	CASRRGGGFEAFF
TRBV27	.	.	TRBJ1-2	TGTGCCAGCAGTTTGGCAGGATATGGCTACACCTTC	CASSLAGYGYTF
TRBV3-1/TRBV3-2	.	.	TRBJ1-2	TGTGCCAGCAGCCCCCCATCGGGTGGCTACACCTTC	CASSPPSGGYTF
TRBV5-1	TRBD2	.	TRBJ2-5	TGCGCCAGCCACCGGACTAGTGAAGAGACCCAGTACTTC	CASHRTSEETQYF
TRBV6-2/TRBV6-3	TRBD1	few	TRBJ1-2	TGTGCCAGCAGTCGAACAGGGGCCGACTATGGCTACACCTTC	CASSRTGADYGYTF
TRBV5-1	.	.	TRBJ2-2	TGCGCCAGCAGCACCGTTTCCCGGGGGAACACCGGGGAGCTGTTTTTT	CASSTVSRGNTGELFF
TRBV6-5	.	few	TRBJ2-5	TGTGCCAGCAGCCAATCCGGGCCCCCTCAGGGGACCCAGTACTTC	CASSQSGPPQGTQYF
TRBV2	TRBD2	few	TRBJ2-3	TGTGCCAGCAGTGTCAGGGCGGGGGGAACCACAGATACGCAGTATTTT	CASSVRAGGTTDTQYF
TRBV27	.	few	TRBJ1-2	TGTGCCAGCAGTCCCCGTCGCAGTCCCCGGGATGGCTACACCTTC	CASSPRRSPRDGYTF
TRBV30	TRBD1	.	TRBJ1-2	TGTGCCTGGAGTTTGGGACAGGGTTATGGCTACACCTTC	CAWSLGQGYGYTF
TRBV4-3	TRBD1	.	TRBJ1-2	TGCGCCAGCAGCCAAGAACACACAGGGGATGGCTACACCTTC	CASSQEHTGDGYTF
TRBV9	.	.	TRBJ1-2	TGTGCCAGCAGCGTACTCCCTCAACGGGGACTGAGGGGCTACACCTTC	CASSVLPQRGLRGYTF
TRBV5-4	TRBD1	.	TRBJ1-1	TGTGCCAGCACCATACAGGGGGTGAACACTGAAGCTTTCTTT	CASTIQGVNTEAFF
TRBV10-3	TRBD2	.	TRBJ2-1	TGTGCCATCAGATTTACCCCCGGGACTAGCGGGGTAGTCGTCAATGAGCAGTTCTTC	CAIRFTPGTSGVVVNEQFF
TRBV9	.	.	TRBJ1-1	TGTGCCAGCAGCGTCAGAGGAGACGGGTGGGCTTTCTTT	CASSVRGDGWAFF
TRBV11-3	.	.	TRBJ2-7	TGTGCCAGCAGCTTTGGGACGGGGGACTACGAGCAGTACTTC	CASSFGTGDYEQYF
TRBV6-5	TRBD1	.	TRBJ1-2	TGTGCCAGCAGAGACAGGGGGACAAACTATGGCTACACCTTC	CASRDRGTNYGYTF
TRBV9	TRBD2	.	TRBJ2-1	TGTGCCAGCAGCCAATTTTTGGGGACTAGCGGGGGGGCCGGCTACAATGAGCAGTTCTTC	CASSQFLGTSGGAGYNEQFF
TRBV5-1	.	.	TRBJ2-5	TGCGCCAGCTCGATCCGGGACTGGGGGGAGACCCAGTACTTC	CASSIRDWGETQYF
TRBV5-4	TRBD1	once	TRBJ2-2	TGTGCCAGCAGCTTAGGGGGCGCCGTCACCGGGGAGCTGTTTTTT	CASSLGGAVTGELFF
TRBV3-1/TRBV3-2	.	.	TRBJ2-7	TGTGCCAGCAGTCCAACAGGGAGCGAGCAGTACTTC	CASSPTGSEQYF
TRBV4-2	TRBD2	.	TRBJ2-5	TGTGCCAGCAGCCAAGAACTAGCGGGGGGGCGGGAGACCCAGTACTTC	CASSQELAGGRETQYF
TRBV11-2	.	few	TRBJ2-4	TGTGCCAGCAGCCCGTCCTCGGCCAAAAACATTCAGTACTTC	CASSPSSAKNIQYF
TRBV3-1/TRBV3-2	TRBD1	once	TRBJ1-1	TGTGCCAGCAGCCACTACGGACAGGGCCCTTTTGAAGCTTTCTTT	CASSHYGQGPFEAFF
TRBV19	TRBD2	.	TRBJ2-7	TGTGCCAGTAGTATAGGAAGCGGGGCGTACTACGAGCAGTACTTC	CASSIGSGAYYEQYF
TRBV11-2	.	once	TRBJ1-2	TGTGCCAGCAGCTCAGGGACAAGCTATGGCTACACCTTC	CASSSGTSYGYTF
TRBV7-2	TRBD2	.	TRBJ2-3	TGTGCCAGCAGCACGCGACTAGCGGGGAGGACAGATACGCAGTATTTT	CASSTRLAGRTDTQYF
TRBV6-5	TRBD1	.	TRBJ1-3	TGTGCCAGCAGTTACCTAAGACAGGGCTCTGGAAACACCATATATTTT	CASSYLRQGSGNTIYF